The clone carrying this T cell receptor beta chain occurred many times. This entry comes from a study of blood T cells in healthy people across ages. Donor samples were obtained from healthy Caucasian individuals from Russia, aged about 6 to 90. Using a J-beta primer mix together with a sample-barcoded 5' primer, a second PCR was run for about 7 to 12 cycles. Using its own MiXCR run on the 5' RACE reads, TCRdb lists one record per CDR3 protein. The sample records about 510,000 distinct CDR3 sequences, 27% being singletons. The germline CDR1 and CDR2 sequences are SGHTA and FQGTGA. There are 13 residues in the CDR3. Trimming stripped 5 bases from V and 2 bases from J, with 7 bases between. A further study also used this sample, focusing on T cells of mothers and their children.

The source of this sequence is a boy younger than 10 in good health. The chain uses TRBV7-3 and TRBJ1-5; the D is unclear. Sequences were obtained from blood. The CDR3 coding sequence is TGTGCCAGCAGCCCCGACGGCAATCAGCCCCAGCATTTT. Translating gives CASSPDGNQPQHF.